This T cell receptor beta chain is drawn from a study of blood T cell repertoires in COVID-19. This table comes from immunoSEQ multiplex PCR, and its TCRdb copy is limited to in-frame clones, with some not included. This table holds about 140,000 clones, around 90% found once. Trimming took 10 bases from V and 5 from J; bases not matched to a gene: 8. CDR1 is MNHEY and CDR2 is SVGAGI in the germline V gene. CDR3 length: 14 amino acids. Specimen: peripheral blood. The receptor's source is a human donor in a cohort sampled during active COVID-19. This chain uses TRBV6-5 with TRBJ2-2, with 9 bases matching TRBD1. The CDR3 region is CAIQQGAGTGELFF. CDR3 bases: TGTGCCATTCAACAGGGGGCGGGGACCGGGGAGCTGTTTTTT.